A single sample gave rise to the 29 T cell receptor beta chains below, sequenced in a study of lymphopenia after photon versus proton radiotherapy. Produced via immunoSEQ multiplex PCR; TCRdb's table is partial and in-frame only. The data contain under 65,000 clones, approximately 84% of them singletons. The sequenced sample was peripheral blood, obtained from a patient treated with proton-based radiotherapy. The source is a man in his sixties with pancreatic cancer.

For the CDR3, the DNA is TGTGCCAGCAGCCTCGGGACAGGGGAACAAGCTTTCTTT. As protein: CASSLGTGEQAFF. The chain joins TRBV7-3 to TRBJ1-1; TRBD1 agrees at 10 bases. There are 13 residues in the CDR3. Looked up from germline, CDR1 is SGHTA and CDR2 is FQGTGA. The junction had 6 bases not matched to a gene; V was cut back by 5 bases and J by 9 bases.

CDR3 loop: CASSLDATGELFF. The CDR3 coding sequence is TGCGCCAGCAGCTTGGACGCGACCGGGGAGCTGTTTTTT. The gene calls are TRBV5-1 and TRBJ2-2; D gene ambiguous. V was trimmed by 0 bases and J by 5 bases, leaving 5 bases between them. From germline, CDR1 is SGHRS and CDR2 YFSETQ. CDR3 length: 13 amino acids.

This chain joins TRBV2 and TRBJ2-1; the match to TRBD1 covers 7 bases. This CDR3 region has 15 residues. In germline, CDR1 is SNHLY, CDR2 FYNNEI. Trimming took 5 bases from V and 10 from J; bases not matched to a gene: 14. As DNA, the CDR3 is TGTGCCAGCAGTCTGATCACAGGGGCACCATCGGAGCAGTTCTTC. This translates into CASSLITGAPSEQFF.

DNA for the CDR3: TGTGCCAGTAGTGCTGGCAGGCAGAACACTGAAGCTTTCTTT. Its translation: CASSAGRQNTEAFF. V and J are TRBV19 and TRBJ1-1, with unresolved D. There are 14 residues in the CDR3. The germline CDR1 and CDR2 sequences are LNHDA and SQIVND (reference sequence). V lost 5 bases to trimming and J lost 1 base, with 11 bases between them.

The V gene is TRBV11-3, the J gene TRBJ2-7; tentatively, D is TRBD2 (6 bases). The CDR3 loop spans 12 amino acids. Germline-derived CDR1 and CDR2 are SGHNT and YENEEA. V lost 5 bases, J lost 4 bases, and 9 bases lay in between. The CDR3 is CASSQTSYEQYF. DNA for the CDR3: TGTGCCAGCAGCCAGACTAGTTACGAGCAGTACTTC.

This clone is a singleton in its sample. The chain has TRBV28 and TRBJ2-7; D not resolved. The V gene's germline CDR1 is MDHEN and CDR2 SYDVKM. This CDR3 is 13 amino acids long. V was pared by 5 bases and J by 2 bases, with 10 bases between. The CDR3: CASSDSPPYEQYF. The CDR3 region has the DNA TGTGCCAGCAGTGACTCCCCCCCCTACGAGCAGTACTTC. The full variable domain, in which reference TRBV28 and TRBJ2-7 provide the parts outside the CDR3, is DVKVTQSSRYLVKRTGEKVFLECVQDMDHENMFWYRQDPGLGLRLIYFSYDVKMKEKGDIPEGYSVSREKKERFSLILESASTNQTSMYLCASSDSPPYEQYFGPGTRLTVT.

The rearrangement links TRBV14 to TRBJ2-2, with TRBD1 matching 10 bases. There are 15 residues in the CDR3. CDR1 SGHDN and CDR2 FVKESK come from the germline V gene. Trimming removed 4 bases from V and 5 bases from J; junction bases left unmatched: 4. The CDR3 is CASSPRQGATGELFF. Written as DNA, the CDR3 is TGTGCCAGCAGCCCTCGACAGGGGGCAACCGGGGAGCTGTTTTTT.

This chain links TRBV4-1 with TRBJ2-3; D is uncertain. This CDR3 has 15 amino acids. Germline V CDR1 and CDR2: MGHRA, YSYEKL. Trimming cost V 1 base and J 4 bases, with 12 bases left between them. CDR3 DNA sequence: TGCGCCAGCAGCCAAGGTCTCATTGGCGCAGATACGCAGTATTTT. Protein sequence: CASSQGLIGADTQYF.

The chain couples TRBV5-4 to TRBJ2-2, with D tentatively TRBD1 or TRBD2 (5 bases each). This CDR3 is 15 amino acids long. Germline V gene sequence: CDR1 SGHNT, CDR2 YYREEE (reference sequence). V gave up 3 bases and J gave up 4 bases, with 13 bases separating them. The CDR3 spells CASSSGTLGTGELFF. DNA for the CDR3: TGTGCCAGCAGCTCCGGGACCTTGGGCACCGGGGAGCTGTTTTTT.

This clone was picked up one time. The chain joins TRBV7-2 to TRBJ2-7, with 10 nucleotides matching TRBD2. With 5 bases clipped from V and 7 bases from J, the junction kept 11 bases outside the gene matches. The CDR3 consists of 15 residues. Looked up from germline, CDR1 is SGHTA and CDR2 is FQGNSA. CDR3 residues: CASSPVGLASGEQYF. CDR3 nucleotides: TGTGCCAGCAGCCCGGTGGGACTAGCGTCGGGGGAGCAGTACTTC.

This clone was observed a handful of times. The identical CDR3 is also encoded by other nucleotide sequences in the sample. This chain connects TRBV7-8 to TRBJ2-7, with D possibly being TRBD1 or TRBD2 (6 bases each). Between the trimmed V and J ends, which lost 1 base and 0 bases, there was a span of 10 bases. The CDR3 length is 15 residues. The germline V gene encodes CDR1 SGHVS and CDR2 FQNEAQ. CDR3: CASSLEGGSSYEQYF. CDR3 nucleotide sequence: TGTGCCAGCAGCTTAGAAGGGGGGAGCTCCTACGAGCAGTACTTC. Drawing the rest from reference TRBV7-8 and TRBJ2-7, the complete variable domain is GAGVSQSPRYKVAKRGQDVALRCDPISGHVSLFWYQQALGQGPEFLTYFQNEAQLDKSGLPSDRFFAERPEGSVSTLKIQRTQQEDSAVYLCASSLEGGSSYEQYFGPGTRLTVT.

The chain employs TRBV7-9 and TRBJ2-4; a possible D gene is TRBD1 (6 bases). The CDR3 loop spans 14 amino acids. Between the trimmed V and J ends, which lost 5 bases and 4 bases, there was a span of 12 bases. The V gene's germline CDR1 is SEHNR and CDR2 FQNEAQ (reference sequence). CDR3 DNA: TGTGCCAGCAGCACAGGACAGTTAAAAAACATTCAGTACTTC. Translating gives CASSTGQLKNIQYF. Looking up the rest from reference TRBV7-9 and TRBJ2-4 gives the full variable domain: DTGVSQNPRHKITKRGQNVTFRCDPISEHNRLYWYRQTLGQGPEFLTYFQNEAQLEKSRLLSDRFSAERPKGSFSTLEIQRTEQGDSAMYLCASSTGQLKNIQYFGAGTRLSVL.

The chain links TRBV5-1 to TRBJ2-2; 10 bases agree with TRBD1. Germline V gives CDR1 SGHRS, CDR2 YFSETQ. This CDR3 region has 18 residues. The ends lost 0 bases at V and 1 base at J; junction bases unmatched: 6. CDR3 amino acids: CASSLAGDRGRNTGELFF. The CDR3, as DNA: TGCGCCAGCAGCTTGGCCGGGGACAGGGGCCGGAACACCGGGGAGCTGTTTTTT.

The sample holds a few counts of this clone. The gene calls are TRBV6-1 and TRBJ2-1; D possibly corresponds to TRBD1 (6 bases). This CDR3 contains 15 residues. The V gene's germline CDR1 is MNHNS and CDR2 SASEGT. The V gene lost 2 bases and the J gene lost 4 bases, with 12 bases spanning the gap. CDR3 bases: TGTGCCAGCAGTGAAAGTACCGGACAGTACAATGAGCAGTTCTTC. Translating gives CASSESTGQYNEQFF.

This chain links TRBV29-1 with TRBJ1-1; no firm D call. Trimming removed 2 bases at V and 1 base at J, with 5 bases between. The CDR3 runs to 12 residues. The germline V gene encodes CDR1 SQVTM and CDR2 ANQGSEA. This CDR3 reads CSVERTNTEAFF. CDR3 sequence (DNA): TGCAGCGTTGAACGTACGAACACTGAAGCTTTCTTT.

This chain uses TRBV7-2 with TRBJ2-3, with 12 bases lining up with TRBD2. Germline values: CDR1 SGHTA, CDR2 FQGNSA. The V and J ends lost 1 base and 5 bases, in that order; junction bases with no gene match: 7. CDR3 size: 17 residues. The CDR3 coding sequence is TGTGCCAGCAGCTTAGGCATGACTAGCGGGAGTTTAGATACGCAGTATTTT. As protein: CASSLGMTSGSLDTQYF.

The rearrangement links TRBV28 to TRBJ2-1, with 8 bases aligning to TRBD2. From germline, CDR1 is MDHEN and CDR2 SYDVKM. The ends lost 3 bases at V and 0 bases at J; junction bases unmatched: 13. The CDR3 runs to 19 residues. The DNA for the CDR3 is TGTGCCAGCAGTTTCATGGTAAAACGGGAGGGCCTCTCCTACAATGAGCAGTTCTTC. Amino acids: CASSFMVKREGLSYNEQFF.

This clone was counted between two and nine times. V gene TRBV5-4 combines with J gene TRBJ1-4; 10 bases match TRBD1. Per the germline V gene, CDR1 is SGHNT and CDR2 is YYREEE (reference sequence). V was pared by 4 bases and J by 7 bases, with 4 bases of the junction left unmatched. This CDR3 has 14 amino acids. The CDR3 DNA is TGTGCCAGCAGCGTGGGACAGGGGCGTGAAAAACTGTTTTTT. It yields the protein CASSVGQGREKLFF.

V gene TRBV28 combines with J gene TRBJ2-2; D is perhaps TRBD1 or TRBD2 (6 bases each). The V gene lost 6 bases and the J gene lost 2 bases, with 13 bases spanning the gap. The CDR3 is made up of 15 amino acids. Looked up from germline, CDR1 is MDHEN and CDR2 is SYDVKM. DNA of the CDR3: TGTGCCAGCAGAGAAGGGGGGCCAAACACCGGGGAGCTGTTTTTT. This encodes CASREGGPNTGELFF.

The CDR3 DNA reads as TGTGCCAGCAGCGAAGGAGGGGGGGTAACTGAAGCTTTCTTT. It yields the protein CASSEGGGVTEAFF. The rearrangement uses TRBV9 and TRBJ1-1, with a tentative D call TRBD1 (6 bases). The CDR3 is 14 residues long. With 3 bases removed from V and 5 bases from J, the gap between germline ends came to 14 bases. The germline CDR1 and CDR2 sequences are SGDLS and YYNGEE.

This chain connects TRBV9 to TRBJ2-7; 8 nucleotides match TRBD1. The CDR3 is 14 residues long. Germline assignment: CDR1 SGDLS and CDR2 YYNGEE. Trimming removed 0 bases from V and 2 bases from J; junction bases left unmatched: 1. The CDR3 DNA reads TGTGCCAGCAGCGTAGCACAGGGGGCCTACGAGCAGTACTTC. Its protein product is CASSVAQGAYEQYF.

This clone was seen only a few times. V is TRBV15 and J is TRBJ2-1; 11 bases fit TRBD1. The germline V gene has CDR1 LNHNV and CDR2 YYDKDF (reference sequence). The CDR3 length is 14 residues. Germline trimming cut 9 bases from V and 4 bases from J; bases unmatched to any gene: 5. DNA for the CDR3: TGTGCCACTTGGGGGACAGGGGGATACAATGAGCAGTTCTTC. This translates into CATWGTGGYNEQFF.

The chain links TRBV19 to TRBJ2-5; a possible D gene is TRBD2 (6 bases). The CDR3 length is 14 residues. Trimming removed 7 bases from V and 5 bases from J, with 17 bases in between. Germline V gene data show CDR1 as LNHDA and CDR2 as SQIVND (reference sequence). The CDR3 nucleotides are TGTGCCAGTAAAACTAGCAGCGCAGGGGAGACCCAGTACTTC. Protein product: CASKTSSAGETQYF.

The rearrangement uses TRBV7-6 and TRBJ2-7, with 9 bases lining up with TRBD2. With V trimmed by 3 bases and J by 2 bases, 11 bases remained unmatched. CDR1 is SGHVS, CDR2 FNYEAQ, per germline. The CDR3 runs 17 residues. The CDR3 region has the DNA TGTGCCAGCAGCTTCGCTGGTAGCGGGAGAGCGGCCTACGAGCAGTACTTC. It is translated as CASSFAGSGRAAYEQYF.

About this clone: Other nucleotide sequences from this sample produce the same CDR3. The chain combines TRBV19 with TRBJ2-7, with 7 bases identical to TRBD1. This CDR3 is built from 14 residues. Germline loops: CDR1 LNHDA, CDR2 SQIVND (reference sequence). V dropped 1 base and J dropped 3; count of bases not matched to a gene: 3. DNA for the CDR3: TGTGCCAGTAGTATAGGACAGGGTGGCTACGAGCAGTACTTC. Translating it yields CASSIGQGGYEQYF.

The chain uses TRBV5-1 and TRBJ1-1; 7 bases map to TRBD1. The germline V gene encodes CDR1 SGHRS and CDR2 YFSETQ. Trimming at V came to 4 bases and at J to 4 bases, leaving 13 bases not matched to a gene. The CDR3 is 16 residues long. This CDR3 is CASSRSTGDAGTEAFF. The DNA of the CDR3 is TGCGCCAGCAGCAGGAGCACAGGGGACGCTGGCACTGAAGCTTTCTTT.

This clone has just one count. This sequence joins TRBV5-5 and TRBJ1-2, with no clear D. V was pared by 2 bases and J by 0 bases, with 11 bases between. CDR3 length: 15 amino acids. Germline CDR1 SGHKS, CDR2 YYEKEE (reference sequence). CDR3 sequence reads: CASSFSPVANYGYTF. The CDR3 region has the DNA TGTGCCAGCAGCTTTAGTCCTGTGGCTAACTATGGCTACACCTTC. Full variable domain (remainder filled in from reference TRBV5-5 and TRBJ1-2): DAGVTQSPTHLIKTRGQQVTLRCSPISGHKSVSWYQQVLGQGPQFIFQYYEKEERGRGNFPDRFSARQFPNYSSELNVNALLLGDSALYLCASSFSPVANYGYTFGSGTRLTVV.

The chain joins TRBV2 to TRBJ2-3, with unresolved D. Germline values: CDR1 SNHLY, CDR2 FYNNEI. The CDR3 consists of 14 residues. Trimming shortened V by 1 base and J by 4 bases, and 9 bases separated the two germline ends. The CDR3 coding sequence is TGTGCCAGCAGTGAAGGGCTTGTTTCAGATACGCAGTATTTT. Translated, it gives CASSEGLVSDTQYF.

This rearrangement joins TRBV9 to TRBJ2-1; D may be TRBD1 (6 bases). Germline-derived CDR1 and CDR2 are SGDLS and YYNGEE. CDR3 size: 14 residues. V gave up 0 bases and J gave up 9 bases, with 13 bases separating them. In DNA form, the CDR3 reads TGTGCCAGCAGCGTAGTACCAGGGGTCAGTGAGCAGTTCTTC. This codes for CASSVVPGVSEQFF.